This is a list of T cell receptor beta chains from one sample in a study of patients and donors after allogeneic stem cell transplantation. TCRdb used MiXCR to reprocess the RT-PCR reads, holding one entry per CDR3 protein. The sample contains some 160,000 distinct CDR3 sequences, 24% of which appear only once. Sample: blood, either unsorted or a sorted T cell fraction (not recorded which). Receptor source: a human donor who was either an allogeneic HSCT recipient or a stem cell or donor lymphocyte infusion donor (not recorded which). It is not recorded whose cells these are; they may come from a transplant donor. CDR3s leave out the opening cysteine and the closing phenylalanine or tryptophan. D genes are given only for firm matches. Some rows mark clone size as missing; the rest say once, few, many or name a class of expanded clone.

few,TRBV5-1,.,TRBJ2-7,ASSLFFREPVYEQY
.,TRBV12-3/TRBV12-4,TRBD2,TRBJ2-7,ASSLAGDYYEQY
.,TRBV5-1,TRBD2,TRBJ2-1,ASSPGTSGINEQF
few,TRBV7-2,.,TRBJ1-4,ASSFSGATNEKLF
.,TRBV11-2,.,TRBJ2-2,ASIRAQKGGELF
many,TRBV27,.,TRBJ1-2,ASRLTGAYGYT
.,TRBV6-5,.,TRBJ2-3,ASTRRVSTDTQY
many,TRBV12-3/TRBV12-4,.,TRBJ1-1,ASSWGGTEAF
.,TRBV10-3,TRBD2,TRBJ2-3,AITSGGPVDTQY
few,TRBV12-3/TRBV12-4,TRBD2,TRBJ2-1,ASSLLSGRNNEQF
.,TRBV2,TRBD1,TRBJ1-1,ASSGQGSGTEAF
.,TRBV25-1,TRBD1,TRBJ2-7,ASSESQGHEQY
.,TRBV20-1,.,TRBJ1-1,SASPIDYTEAF
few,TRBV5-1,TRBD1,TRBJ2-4,ASSADRVAKNIQY
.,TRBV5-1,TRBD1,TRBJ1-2,ASSVFRDSTNYGYT
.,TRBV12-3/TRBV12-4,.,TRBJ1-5,ASDAKSNQPQH
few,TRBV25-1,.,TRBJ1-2,ASSDGLSGYT
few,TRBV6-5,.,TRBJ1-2,ASSYSANYGYT
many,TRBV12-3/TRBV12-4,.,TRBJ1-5,ASSSLGGWQPQH
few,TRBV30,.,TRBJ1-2,AWSYTGSYT
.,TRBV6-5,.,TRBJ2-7,ASSYEQAPFYEQY
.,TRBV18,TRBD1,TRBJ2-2,ASSPAQGLTTGELF
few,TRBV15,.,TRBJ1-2,ATSTGTNYGYT
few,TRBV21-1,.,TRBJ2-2,ASSLWTGASSGGELF
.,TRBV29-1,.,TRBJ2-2,SVLANTGELF
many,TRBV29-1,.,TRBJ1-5,SVESGFGPQH